The clone carrying this T cell receptor beta chain was observed a handful of times. Its antigen is not identified. TCRdb reprocessed the 5' RACE reads via MiXCR and lists one record per CDR3 protein. This sample has 150,000 to 200,000 distinct CDR3 sequences, with about a tenth found just once. The source of the sample is a study of T cells after yellow fever vaccination. Study-level findings and limits: A weaker but faster secondary response was observed, peaking on day 5 versus 15. A large majority of primary-vaccination clones showed up again after the booster (approximately 95% CD4, around 88% CD8).

Trimming took off 8 bases at V and 2 bases at J, with 9 bases between the two ends. The CDR3 is 13 residues long. CDR1 LNHNV and CDR2 YYDKDF come from the germline V gene (reference sequence). The receptor was isolated from a man aged 18-30 years who received the YFV17D yellow fever vaccine. The rearrangement uses TRBV15 and TRBJ2-2; D is uncertain. The input for sequencing was CD8+ T cells sorted from PBMCs, taken 45 days after the yellow fever booster vaccination. The CDR3 coding sequence is TGTGCCACCCTCCCGGGTAACACCGGGGAGCTGTTTTTT. It codes for CATLPGNTGELFF.